This T cell receptor beta chain originates from a study of Graves' ophthalmopathy and Graves' hyperthyroidism. Scientists amplified the TCR beta CDR3 regions from RNA transcripts. First-round RT-PCR with HTBI primers preceded a second-round multiplex PCR. MiXCR, applied by TCRdb to the multiplex PCR reads, yields one record per CDR3 protein. The table shows over a million distinct CDR3 sequences, with about 38% occurring only once. The V gene lost 6 bases and the J gene lost 8 bases, with 13 bases spanning the gap. The CDR3 is made up of 13 amino acids. Looked up from germline, CDR1 is MNHEY and CDR2 is SVGAGI.

The TCR comes from an adult man with Graves' hyperthyroidism. Sequencing input: peripheral blood or thyroid tissue (not recorded which). The rearrangement uses TRBV6-5 and TRBJ1-4, with D unresolved. CDR3 in DNA: TGTGCCAGCAGGGCCGAGAGTTGGGAAAAACTGTTTTTT. It translates to CASRAESWEKLFF.